The 11 T cell receptor beta chains below all came from one sample that was sequenced in a study of control samples from healthy donors and cancer patients. Profiled with immunoSEQ multiplex PCR; TCRdb holds only in-frame clones, not every one. In the table there are about 150,000 clones, 80% to 95% of which are singletons. Sequenced input: blood. The receptors shown here come from a man aged 18 to 30 in good health.

This clone was recorded only once. Within the sample, other DNA sequences also encode this same CDR3. The rearrangement joins TRBV5-1 to TRBJ1-1; D not certain. This CDR3 has 13 amino acids. Looked up from germline, CDR1 is SGHRS and CDR2 is YFSETQ. Trimming cost V 5 bases and J 0 bases, with 8 bases left between them. The CDR3 DNA reads as TGCGCCAGCAGTAGCCAGATGAACACTGAAGCTTTCTTT. As protein: CASSSQMNTEAFF. Based on the CDR3 plus reference TRBV5-1 and TRBJ1-1, the full variable domain is KAGVTQTPRYLIKTRGQQVTLSCSPISGHRSVSWYQQTPGQGLQFLFEYFSETQRNKGNFPGRFSGRQFSNSRSEMNVSTLELGDSALYLCASSSQMNTEAFFGQGTRLTVV.

The chain combines TRBV9 with TRBJ1-5; 7 bases line up with TRBD1. Per the germline V gene, CDR1 is SGDLS and CDR2 is YYNGEE. This CDR3 contains 14 residues. Trimming cost V 4 bases and J 6 bases; bases outside gene matches: 7. The DNA for the CDR3 is TGTGCCAGCAGCCCAGACAGGGTTGGTCAGCCCCAGCATTTT. It specifies CASSPDRVGQPQHF. The full variable domain, completed using reference TRBV9 and TRBJ1-5, is DSGVTQTPKHLITATGQRVTLRCSPRSGDLSVYWYQQSLDQGLQFLIQYYNGEERAKGNILERFSAQQFPDLHSELNLSSLELGDSALYFCASSPDRVGQPQHFGDGTRLSIL.

The V and J genes are TRBV27 and TRBJ2-7; 7 nucleotides line up with TRBD2. There are 13 residues in the CDR3. The J segment lost 6 bases and the V segment lost 3 bases, leaving 5 bases of the junction unmatched. Germline V gives CDR1 MNHEY, CDR2 SMNVEV (reference sequence). CDR3: CASSFSGTGEQYF. Written as DNA, the CDR3 is TGTGCCAGCAGTTTCAGCGGGACTGGCGAGCAGTACTTC.

This clone was seen a handful of times. This rearrangement joins TRBV6-2 or TRBV6-3 to TRBJ2-2; TRBD1 is a possible D gene (5 bases). The CDR3 has 14 residues. CDR1 is MNHEY, CDR2 SVGEGT, per germline. The ends were cut back, 2 bases at V and 4 bases at J, with 8 bases in the middle. The CDR3 sequence is CASSYRGGTGELFF. The CDR3 nucleotides read TGTGCCAGCAGTTACAGGGGTGGCACCGGGGAGCTGTTTTTT.

Only one count was recorded for this clone. The chain carries TRBV2 and TRBJ1-6; D possibly corresponds to TRBD1 (5 bases). The germline CDR1 and CDR2 sequences are SNHLY and FYNNEI. The CDR3 sequence is 16 residues long. V was clipped by 5 bases and J by 4 bases, with 15 bases between them. This CDR3 is CASSMREGRYNSPLHF. CDR3 DNA: TGTGCCAGCAGTATGAGGGAGGGACGGTATAATTCACCCCTCCACTTT.

The V call is TRBV10-3, the J call TRBJ1-1; D call uncertain. V lost 4 bases and J lost 4, with 19 bases in between. Germline-derived CDR1 and CDR2 are ENHRY and SYGVKD. The CDR3 runs 16 residues. The CDR3 is CAISVGGAKAGTEAFF. CDR3 DNA: TGTGCCATCAGTGTAGGAGGAGCAAAAGCGGGCACTGAAGCTTTCTTT.

The genes are TRBV6-1 and TRBJ1-1; a weak D match, TRBD1 (5 bases). V was pared by 2 bases and J by 10 bases, with 17 bases between. In germline, CDR1 is MNHNS, CDR2 SASEGT. CDR3 length equals 14 residues. The CDR3 nucleotides read TGTGCCAGCAGTGAAACGCGGTGGGGGGAATCAGCTTTCTTT. Its translation: CASSETRWGESAFF.

The rearrangement links TRBV11-2 to TRBJ1-3, with D possibly matching TRBD1 (5 bases). The CDR3 has 14 amino acids. Deletions cut 5 bases from V and 2 bases from J, with 10 bases between. CDR1 is SGHAT and CDR2 is FQNNGV in the germline V gene. The CDR3 protein is CASSPGTPGNTIYF. As DNA, the CDR3 is TGTGCCAGCAGCCCCGGGACTCCTGGAAACACCATATATTTT.

Concerning this clone itself: Distinct nucleotide sequences in the sample also encode this CDR3. V is TRBV4-3 and J is TRBJ1-5; D gene uncertain. There are 13 residues in the CDR3. The germline gives CDR1 LGHNA, CDR2 YSLEER. V was trimmed by 0 bases and J by 7 bases, leaving 7 bases between them. The DNA of the CDR3 is TGCGCCAGCAGCCAAGATGGTTTGCAGCCCCAGCATTTT. Protein: CASSQDGLQPQHF.

The J gene is TRBJ2-1, the V gene TRBV6-6; TRBD1 matches 7 bases. The CDR3 has 13 residues. After removal of 7 bases from V and 6 bases from J, the junction contained 6 bases not matched to a gene. The germline V gene encodes CDR1 MNHNY and CDR2 SVGAGI (reference sequence). The CDR3 loop is CASKNRGLNEQFF. CDR3 in DNA: TGTGCCAGCAAAAACAGGGGCCTCAATGAGCAGTTCTTC.

V usage is TRBV6-6 and J usage is TRBJ1-6; 7 nucleotides align to TRBD1. The CDR3 is made up of 16 amino acids. The trim removed 0 bases at V and 8 bases at J, leaving 7 bases unmatched. CDR1 and CDR2 from the germline V gene are MNHNY and SVGAGI (reference sequence). In nucleotides, the CDR3 is TGTGCCAGCAGTTACTCGGACAGGAGAGGGGATTCACCCCTCCACTTT. As protein: CASSYSDRRGDSPLHF.